These 23 T cell receptor beta chains came from one sample sequenced in a study of graft-versus-host responses after intestinal transplantation. What these receptors recognize is not known. Data came from immunoSEQ multiplex PCR; TCRdb stores just in-frame clones and leaves some out. The sample contains 35,000 to 45,000 clones, approximately 94% of which appear only once. Here the sequenced sample was unstimulated CD4+ T cells sorted from spleen or lymph node cells, taken before transplant. The origin of the receptors is a human donor who was the organ donor for an intestinal transplant.

V and J are TRBV2 and TRBJ2-1; the D gene could be TRBD1 or TRBD2 (5 bases each). Trimming took 5 bases from V and 10 from J, leaving 18 bases between them. This CDR3 is 14 amino acids long. Germline CDR1 and CDR2: SNHLY and FYNNEI. This CDR3 reads CASSYRDPSGEQFF. The CDR3 nucleotides read TGTGCCAGCAGTTACCGGGACCCTAGTGGCGAGCAGTTCTTC.

CDR3 sequence: CASSLGSGGAFYGYTF. DNA of the CDR3: TGCGCCAGCAGCTTGGGATCAGGGGGCGCGTTCTATGGCTACACCTTC. This chain connects TRBV5-1 to TRBJ1-2; 8 bases are a match to TRBD1. CDR1 and CDR2 (germline): SGHRS, YFSETQ. The CDR3 sequence is 16 residues long. The junction had 8 bases not matched to a gene; V was cut back by 0 bases and J by 4 bases.

This rearrangement joins TRBV4-3 to TRBJ2-2, with D possibly being TRBD2 (7 bases). V lost 5 bases and J lost 6, with 10 bases in between. Germline V gene sequence: CDR1 LGHNA, CDR2 YSLEER. The CDR3 totals 13 residues. This CDR3 reads CASSLGGAGELFF. The CDR3 coding sequence is TGCGCCAGCAGCTTAGGGGGGGCCGGGGAGCTGTTTTTT.

This sequence joins TRBV19 and TRBJ2-1, with 9 bases identical to TRBD2. This CDR3 is 17 amino acids long. V shed 4 bases, J shed 1 base, and the junction held 8 bases outside the gene matches. Germline V gene lookup returns CDR1 LNHDA and CDR2 SQIVND (reference sequence). DNA for the CDR3: TGTGCCAGTAGTACCTCCGCGGGGGGGTCGTCCTACAATGAGCAGTTCTTC. Its translation is CASSTSAGGSSYNEQFF.

The rearrangement links TRBV7-2 to TRBJ2-5, with D unresolved. With 5 bases removed from V and 0 bases from J, the gap between germline ends came to 4 bases. The CDR3 is 12 residues long. Germline CDR1 is SGHTA and CDR2 is FQGNSA. The chain's CDR3 is CASSLNQETQYF. CDR3 nucleotide sequence: TGTGCCAGCAGCCTTAACCAAGAGACCCAGTACTTC.

The V and J genes are TRBV5-6 and TRBJ1-1, with a tentative D call TRBD1 (6 bases). This CDR3 spans 14 amino acids. The V gene lost 5 bases and the J gene lost 0 bases, with 11 bases spanning the gap. Germline-derived CDR1 and CDR2 are SGHDT and YYEEEE. The CDR3 protein is CASSRRGLNTEAFF. The CDR3 DNA reads as TGTGCCAGCAGTCGCAGGGGCCTGAACACTGAAGCTTTCTTT. The variable domain in full, completed from reference TRBV5-6 and TRBJ1-1, reads DAGVTQSPTHLIKTRGQQVTLRCSPKSGHDTVSWYQQALGQGPQFIFQYYEEEERQRGNFPDRFSGHQFPNYSSELNVNALLLGDSALYLCASSRRGLNTEAFFGQGTRLTVV.

This chain uses TRBV27 with TRBJ2-7, with TRBD1 matching over 7 bases. Germline CDR1 and CDR2: MNHEY and SMNVEV (reference sequence). V shed 5 bases and J 2 bases; nucleotides not matched to a gene: 6. This CDR3 has 14 residues. The CDR3 here is CASSPRQGPYEQYF. Written as DNA, the CDR3 is TGTGCCAGCAGTCCGCGACAGGGCCCCTACGAGCAGTACTTC.

This chain links TRBV9 with TRBJ2-3, with no clear D. CDR1 is SGDLS, CDR2 YYNGEE, per germline. The V end lost 4 bases, the J end lost 2 bases, and 8 bases lay between the germline ends. The CDR3 spans 13 residues. The CDR3 nucleotides are TGTGCCAGCAGCCCCTCTAACACAGATACGCAGTATTTT. Its protein is CASSPSNTDTQYF.

V is TRBV29-1 and J is TRBJ2-3; TRBD1 matches at 7 bases. This CDR3 comprises 16 residues. The V gene end was trimmed by 0 bases and the J gene end by 0 bases; junction bases not matched to a gene: 6. In germline, CDR1 is SQVTM, CDR2 ANQGSEA. CDR3 protein: CSVEDRTGSSTDTQYF. The CDR3 coding sequence is TGCAGCGTTGAAGATAGGACAGGCTCTAGCACAGATACGCAGTATTTT.

This clone appeared a single time. The V gene is TRBV6-1, the J gene TRBJ2-5; perhaps TRBD1 as D (6 bases). The V and J ends lost 4 bases and 4 bases respectively, with 10 bases between them. The germline V gene encodes CDR1 MNHNS and CDR2 SASEGT. This CDR3 comprises 13 residues. This CDR3 reads CASSVRGGETQYF. CDR3 in DNA: TGTGCCAGCAGTGTCAGGGGCGGAGAGACCCAGTACTTC.

This sequence joins TRBV6-6 and TRBJ2-5; D may be TRBD1 (5 bases). This CDR3 is 14 amino acids long. V was shortened by 0 bases and J by 12 bases, with 17 bases between the two germline ends. CDR1 is MNHNY, CDR2 SVGAGI, per germline (reference sequence). In DNA, the CDR3 is TGTGCCAGCAGTTACTCGAATATAGTAAAGGGGAAGTACTTC. Its translation: CASSYSNIVKGKYF.

V and J are TRBV2 and TRBJ1-5; 8 bases map to TRBD1. After removal of 7 bases from V and 2 bases from J, the junction contained 4 bases not matched to a gene. The CDR3 runs 14 residues. Germline loops: CDR1 SNHLY, CDR2 FYNNEI. The CDR3 coding sequence is TGTGCCAGCAAGGACAGGGTGGGCAATCAGCCCCAGCATTTT. It translates to CASKDRVGNQPQHF.

The chain has TRBV7-2 and TRBJ1-1, with 7 nucleotides matching TRBD1. CDR1 is SGHTA and CDR2 is FQGNSA in the germline V gene. Trimming at V came to 1 base and at J to 2 bases, leaving 4 bases not matched to a gene. This CDR3 is 15 amino acids long. CDR3 sequence reads: CASSLEGAVNTEAFF. CDR3 in DNA: TGTGCCAGCAGCTTAGAGGGGGCAGTAAACACTGAAGCTTTCTTT.

This chain links TRBV7-2 with TRBJ2-1, with D perhaps matching TRBD1 (6 bases). Germline lookup yields CDR1 SGHTA and CDR2 FQGNSA. This CDR3 spans 14 amino acids. The germline V and J ends were trimmed by 4 bases and 6 bases, with 13 bases remaining between them. CDR3 in DNA: TGTGCCAGCAGCTCAGGGGACACAATCAATGAGCAGTTCTTC. This sequence encodes CASSSGDTINEQFF.

V and J are TRBV6-5 and TRBJ1-6, with TRBD1 as a possible D gene (5 bases). Deletions cut 2 bases from V and 3 bases from J, with 11 bases between. Germline CDR1 is MNHEY and CDR2 is SVGAGI. The CDR3 extends over 16 amino acids. CDR3 amino acids: CASSYRGGFYNSPLHF. The CDR3 nucleotides read TGTGCCAGCAGTTACCGGGGGGGTTTCTATAATTCACCCCTCCACTTT.

The chain couples TRBV28 to TRBJ2-3; D unresolved. The germline V gene encodes CDR1 MDHEN and CDR2 SYDVKM. V was cut by 6 bases and J by 0 bases, with 13 bases left in between. This CDR3 has 15 residues. The CDR3 coding sequence is TGTGCCAGCAGCCCGAGCGTAGTTAGCACAGATACGCAGTATTTT. Residues: CASSPSVVSTDTQYF.

CDR3 region: CASSFALGGTYEQYF. The CDR3, as DNA: TGTGCCAGCAGCTTCGCCCTGGGCGGAACCTACGAGCAGTACTTC. This chain links TRBV7-2 with TRBJ2-7; the D is unclear. Germline assignment: CDR1 SGHTA and CDR2 FQGNSA. The CDR3 has 15 amino acids. With 3 bases removed from V and 2 bases from J, the gap between germline ends came to 14 bases.

This clone appeared a few times. V is TRBV5-8 and J is TRBJ2-7; D may be TRBD1 (6 bases). V lost 7 bases and J 3 bases, leaving 11 bases between the germline ends. This CDR3 has 12 amino acids. Germline CDR1 is SGHTS and CDR2 is YDEGEE. CDR3 sequence (DNA): TGTGCCAGCTCCCTGACAGGCTACGAGCAGTACTTC. Protein product: CASSLTGYEQYF.

CDR3 in amino acids: CASSVESGGTTEAFF. CDR3 DNA sequence: TGTGCCAGCAGCGTAGAATCAGGGGGAACCACTGAAGCTTTCTTT. The V and J genes are TRBV9 and TRBJ1-1; 7 nucleotides align to TRBD1. Germline values: CDR1 SGDLS, CDR2 YYNGEE. Germline trimming cut 0 bases from V and 4 bases from J; bases unmatched to any gene: 6. The CDR3 totals 15 residues.

The V call is TRBV6-1, the J call TRBJ1-2; D may be TRBD1 (6 bases). In germline, CDR1 is MNHNS, CDR2 SASEGT. V was clipped by 5 bases and J by 8 bases, with 15 bases between them. The CDR3 is 13 amino acids. CDR3 bases: TGTGCCAGCAGTTCCACAGGGCCGGGCGGCTACACCTTC. This encodes CASSSTGPGGYTF.

The V gene is TRBV7-2, the J gene TRBJ1-2, with D unresolved. The CDR3 loop spans 11 amino acids. Trimming took off 8 bases at V and 4 bases at J, with 8 bases between the two ends. Looked up from germline, CDR1 is SGHTA and CDR2 is FQGNSA. CDR3 sequence (DNA): TGTGCCAGCTTCAGCCTCTATGGCTACACCTTC. This sequence encodes CASFSLYGYTF. Combining the CDR3 with reference TRBV7-2 and TRBJ1-2 gives the whole variable domain GAGVSQSPSNKVTEKGKDVELRCDPISGHTALYWYRQSLGQGLEFLIYFQGNSAPDKSGLPSDRFSAERTGGSVSTLTIQRTQQEDSAVYLCASFSLYGYTFGSGTRLTVV.

The genes are TRBV6-1 and TRBJ2-3; 9 positions match TRBD2. The CDR3 spans 16 residues. V gave up 2 bases and J gave up 1 base; unmatched junction bases: 4. Looked up from germline, CDR1 is MNHNS and CDR2 is SASEGT. CDR3 coding DNA: TGTGCCAGCAGTGAACGTATAGCGGGGGGCACAGATACGCAGTATTTT. Its translation is CASSERIAGGTDTQYF.

V gene TRBV4-2 combines with J gene TRBJ2-3; D possibly corresponds to TRBD2 (5 bases). The V gene's germline CDR1 is LGHNA and CDR2 YNFKEQ. V gave up 0 bases and J gave up 3 bases, with 7 bases separating them. This CDR3 spans 14 amino acids. CDR3 coding DNA: TGTGCCAGCAGCCAAGATAGGGAGACAGATACGCAGTATTTT. This gives the protein CASSQDRETDTQYF.